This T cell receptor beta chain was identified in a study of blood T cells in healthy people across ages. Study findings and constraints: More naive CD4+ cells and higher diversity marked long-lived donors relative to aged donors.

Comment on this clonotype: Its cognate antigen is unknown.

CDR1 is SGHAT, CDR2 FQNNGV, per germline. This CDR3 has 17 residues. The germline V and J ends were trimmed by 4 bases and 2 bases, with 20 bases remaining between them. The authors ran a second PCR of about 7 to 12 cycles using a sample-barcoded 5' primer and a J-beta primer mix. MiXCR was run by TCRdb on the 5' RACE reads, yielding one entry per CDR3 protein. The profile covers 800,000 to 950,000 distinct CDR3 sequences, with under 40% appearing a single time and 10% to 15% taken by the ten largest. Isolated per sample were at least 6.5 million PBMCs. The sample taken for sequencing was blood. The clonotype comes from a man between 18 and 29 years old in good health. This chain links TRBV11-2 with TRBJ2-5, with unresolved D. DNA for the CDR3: TGTGCCAGCAGCTCCCGAGGCGCTGGGTTATCGCAAGAGACCCAGTACTTC. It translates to CASSSRGAGLSQETQYF. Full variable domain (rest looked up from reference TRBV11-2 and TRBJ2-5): EAGVAQSPRYKIIEKRQSVAFWCNPISGHATLYWYQQILGQGPKLLIQFQNNGVVDDSQLPKDRFSAERLKGVDSTLKIQPAKLEDSAVYLCASSSRGAGLSQETQYFGPGTRLLVL.